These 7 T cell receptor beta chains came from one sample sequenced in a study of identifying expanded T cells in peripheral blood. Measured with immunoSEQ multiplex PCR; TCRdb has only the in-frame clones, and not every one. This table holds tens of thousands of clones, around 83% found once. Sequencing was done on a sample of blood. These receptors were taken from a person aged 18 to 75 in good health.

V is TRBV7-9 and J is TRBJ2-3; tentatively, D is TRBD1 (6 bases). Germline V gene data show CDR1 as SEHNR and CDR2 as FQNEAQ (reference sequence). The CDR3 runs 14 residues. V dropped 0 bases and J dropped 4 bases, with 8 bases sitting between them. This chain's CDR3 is CASSLAQGADTQYF. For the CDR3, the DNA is TGTGCCAGCAGCTTAGCACAGGGAGCAGATACGCAGTATTTT.

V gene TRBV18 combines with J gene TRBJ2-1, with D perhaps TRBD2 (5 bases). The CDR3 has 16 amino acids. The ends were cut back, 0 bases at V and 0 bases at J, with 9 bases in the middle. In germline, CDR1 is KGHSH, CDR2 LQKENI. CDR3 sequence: CASSPPVARSYNEQFF. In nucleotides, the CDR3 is TGTGCCAGCTCACCACCAGTAGCGCGCTCCTACAATGAGCAGTTCTTC.

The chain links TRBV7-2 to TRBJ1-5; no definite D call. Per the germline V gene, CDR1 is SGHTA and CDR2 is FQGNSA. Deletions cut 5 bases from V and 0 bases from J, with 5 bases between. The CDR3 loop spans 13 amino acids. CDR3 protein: CASSPNSNQPQHF. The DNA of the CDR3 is TGTGCCAGCAGCCCTAATAGCAATCAGCCCCAGCATTTT.

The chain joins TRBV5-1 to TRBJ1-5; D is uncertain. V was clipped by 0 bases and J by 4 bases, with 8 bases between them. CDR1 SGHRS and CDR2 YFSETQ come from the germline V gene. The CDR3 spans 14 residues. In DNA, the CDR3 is TGCGCCAGCAGCTTGGAGCCGAGTAATCAGCCCCAGCATTTT. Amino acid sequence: CASSLEPSNQPQHF. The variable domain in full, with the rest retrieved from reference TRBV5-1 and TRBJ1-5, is KAGVTQTPRYLIKTRGQQVTLSCSPISGHRSVSWYQQTPGQGLQFLFEYFSETQRNKGNFPGRFSGRQFSNSRSEMNVSTLELGDSALYLCASSLEPSNQPQHFGDGTRLSIL.

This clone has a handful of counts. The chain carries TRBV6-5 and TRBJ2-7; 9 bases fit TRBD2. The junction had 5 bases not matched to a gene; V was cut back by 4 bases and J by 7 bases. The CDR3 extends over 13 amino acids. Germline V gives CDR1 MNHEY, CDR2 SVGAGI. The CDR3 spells CASSLGLAREQYF. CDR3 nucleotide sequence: TGTGCCAGCAGTTTGGGACTAGCACGGGAGCAGTACTTC.

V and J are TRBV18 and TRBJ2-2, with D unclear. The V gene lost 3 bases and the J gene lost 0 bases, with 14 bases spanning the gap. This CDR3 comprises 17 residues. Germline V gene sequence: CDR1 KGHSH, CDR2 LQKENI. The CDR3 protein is CASSPLAITTNTGELFF. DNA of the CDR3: TGTGCCAGCTCACCGTTAGCAATAACTACGAACACCGGGGAGCTGTTTTTT.

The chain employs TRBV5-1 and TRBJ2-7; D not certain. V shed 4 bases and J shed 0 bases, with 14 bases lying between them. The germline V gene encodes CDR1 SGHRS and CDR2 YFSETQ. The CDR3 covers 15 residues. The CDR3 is CASSLDGSYSYEQYF. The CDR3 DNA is TGCGCCAGCAGCCTGGACGGCTCGTACTCCTACGAGCAGTACTTC.